The source of this T cell receptor (beta chain) is a study of shared clonotypes between healthy human individuals. As for the study in general: Three plates each covered CD4 naive and memory; CD8 naive two, CD8 memory one. General study points: For naive CD4 cells, around 5% of clonotypes were shared across four donors.

Some clones are missing from TCRdb's copy, which holds only in-frame ones; the method was immunoSEQ multiplex PCR. The data contain roughly 2,500,000 clones, 90% to 95% of them singletons. Deletions cut 1 base from V and 0 bases from J, with 4 bases between. The CDR3 totals 14 residues. Germline CDR1 reads MNHNS; CDR2 reads SASEGT. This clone was counted once. Its antigen is still unknown. Each sample came from a Caucasian adult donor living in Nashville, Tennessee. Source material: naive CD4+ T cells from PBMCs. Documented subset: CD45RA+ positively selected. This clonotype was obtained from a man between 18 and 29 years old in good health. Some clones in this sample may be carry-over from other donors' samples. The genes are TRBV6-1 and TRBJ1-3, with D hard to call. The CDR3: CASSEGHSGNTIYF. The CDR3, as DNA: TGTGCCAGCAGTGAAGGGCACTCTGGAAACACCATATATTTT.